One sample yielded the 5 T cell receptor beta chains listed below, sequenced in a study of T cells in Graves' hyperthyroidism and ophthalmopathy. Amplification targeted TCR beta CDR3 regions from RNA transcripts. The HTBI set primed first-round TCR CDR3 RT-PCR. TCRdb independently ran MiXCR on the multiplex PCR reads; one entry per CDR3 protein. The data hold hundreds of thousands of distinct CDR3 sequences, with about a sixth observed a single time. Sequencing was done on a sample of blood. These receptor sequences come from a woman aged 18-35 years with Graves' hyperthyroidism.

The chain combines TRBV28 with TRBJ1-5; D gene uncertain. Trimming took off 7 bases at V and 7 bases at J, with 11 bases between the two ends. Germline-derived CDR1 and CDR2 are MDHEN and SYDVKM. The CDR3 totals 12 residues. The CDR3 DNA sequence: TGTGCCAGCACCCTGGAGGCGCAGCCCCAGCATTTT. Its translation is CASTLEAQPQHF.

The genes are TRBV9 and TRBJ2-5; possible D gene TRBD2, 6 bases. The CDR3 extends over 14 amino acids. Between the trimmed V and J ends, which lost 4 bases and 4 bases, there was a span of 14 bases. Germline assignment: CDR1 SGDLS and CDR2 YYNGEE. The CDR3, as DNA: TGTGCCAGCAGCATTAGCGGTGCGGGAGAGACCCAGTACTTC. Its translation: CASSISGAGETQYF. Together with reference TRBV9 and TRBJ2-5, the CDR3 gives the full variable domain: DSGVTQTPKHLITATGQRVTLRCSPRSGDLSVYWYQQSLDQGLQFLIQYYNGEERAKGNILERFSAQQFPDLHSELNLSSLELGDSALYFCASSISGAGETQYFGPGTRLLVL.

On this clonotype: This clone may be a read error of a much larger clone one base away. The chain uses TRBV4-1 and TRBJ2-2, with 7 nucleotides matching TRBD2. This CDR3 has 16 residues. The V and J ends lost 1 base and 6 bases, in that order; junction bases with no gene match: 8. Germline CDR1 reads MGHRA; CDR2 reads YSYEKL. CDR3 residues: CASSQVRTSRAGELFF. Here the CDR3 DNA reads TGCGCCAGCAGCCAAGTCCGGACTAGTCGAGCCGGGGAGCTGTTTTTT.

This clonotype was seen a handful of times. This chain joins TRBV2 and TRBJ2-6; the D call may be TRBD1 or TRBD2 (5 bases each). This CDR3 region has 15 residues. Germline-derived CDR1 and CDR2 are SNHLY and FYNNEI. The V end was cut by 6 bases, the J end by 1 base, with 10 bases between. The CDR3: CASRGPSSGANVLTF. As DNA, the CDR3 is TGTGCCAGCAGGGGACCTTCTTCTGGGGCCAACGTCCTGACTTTC. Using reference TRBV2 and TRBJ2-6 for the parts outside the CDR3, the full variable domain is EPEVTQTPSHQVTQMGQEVILRCVPISNHLYFYWYRQILGQKVEFLVSFYNNEISEKSEIFDDQFSVERPDGSNFTLKIRSTKLEDSAMYFCASRGPSSGANVLTFGAGSRLTVL.

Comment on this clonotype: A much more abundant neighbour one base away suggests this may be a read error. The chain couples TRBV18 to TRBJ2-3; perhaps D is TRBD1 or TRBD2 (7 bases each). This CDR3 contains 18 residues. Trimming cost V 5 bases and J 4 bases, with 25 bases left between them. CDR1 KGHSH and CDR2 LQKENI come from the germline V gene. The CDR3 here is CASSLRGQVGGGADTQYF. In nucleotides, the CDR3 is TGTGCCAGCTCATTACGAGGACAGGTCGGCGGGGGCGCAGATACGCAGTATTTT. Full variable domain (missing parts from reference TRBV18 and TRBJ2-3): NAGVMQNPRHLVRRRGQEARLRCSPMKGHSHVYWYRQLPEEGLKFMVYLQKENIIDESGMPKERFSAEFPKEGPSILRIQQVVRGDSAAYFCASSLRGQVGGGADTQYFGPGTRLTVL.